This T cell receptor beta chain comes out of a study of blood T cells in healthy people across ages (dated by TCRdb to the mid-2010s). Broadly, across the study: In model experiments, roughly one uniquely barcoded TCR beta cDNA molecule per two T cells was captured by template switching. The study analyzed two additional independent replicas of 1 million unique cDNA reads from the same blood draw for two donors, one aged 18 to 29 and one aged 80 or older. The donors were divided into four age groups: young (average approximately 15 years), middle-aged (approximately 39), aged (roughly 66) and long-lived (roughly 82). To avoid experimental bias, donors of different ages were randomly spread across the sequencing lanes. Age-related changes in TCR beta repertoire diversity were measured in the study by deep sequencing normalized with unique cDNA molecular identifiers. Overall results and qualifications from the work: The CMV infection status of donors was not known, potentially confounding age-related changes in expanded clonotypes. Conclusive comparison of naive and antigen-experienced compartments was prevented by the profiling of bulk unsorted PBMCs. As age increased, observed TCR beta diversity per million T cells dropped in a roughly linear way, and a significant reduction was already evident by age 40. Estimates of total diversity based on one million sequenced T cells were regarded as lower bounds and as underestimates. The percentage of naive T cells measured by flow cytometry correlated strongly with observed TCR beta diversity. The long-lived group showed more naive CD4+ T cells, fewer expanded clones and increased TCR diversity than the aged group, suggesting age selection.

The donors were a few dozen Caucasian individuals from Russia, aged 6 to 90 years, who were systemically healthy. Each donor gave 8 to 10 milliliters of peripheral blood, collected into EDTA-treated Vacutainer tubes. Ficoll-Paque density-gradient centrifugation was used to isolate PBMCs, with at least 6.5 million per sample. Trizol reagent was used to extract total RNA from the PBMCs, yielding at least 6 micrograms per sample. For every donor, flow cytometry on a PBMC aliquot measured the percentage of naive CD45RAhigh/CD27high T cells. The library was made by 5' RACE. A second PCR of 7 to 11 cycles was run with a J-beta primer mix and a sample-barcoded 5' primer. Each TCR beta cDNA molecule received a unique molecular identifier from a template-switch 5' adaptor carrying 12 random nucleotides. Each sample yielded at least 3 million CDR3-containing paired-end reads. The Mint cDNA synthesis kit, primed by a TRBC-specific oligonucleotide, was used to synthesize first-strand cDNA from all RNA. Following uracil-DNA glycosylase treatment, a first 18-cycle PCR with universal primers M1SS and BC2_uni_R was performed on all cDNA. The paper's data handling went like this. For normalization, 1 million high-quality reads, each with a distinct molecular identifier, were randomly selected from each sample. Instead of being binned into consensus sequences, reads that shared molecular identifiers were thrown out. MiTCR, run with a Q25 quality threshold and the strictest error-elimination algorithm, handled CDR3 identification, clonotype clustering and error correction. A nonparametric unseen species model with Euler transformation was used to estimate a lower bound on total TCR beta diversity. TCRdb reran the public reads through fastp at Q25 and MiXCR, keeping productive beta chains. Each entry is one CDR3 protein sequence, shown with its most common DNA and genes. The V and J calls were determined by TCRdb, not by the authors. A total of over 1,500,000 distinct CDR3 sequences appear in this sample, about 39% of them only once. Under 25% of the sample rests with the top ten.

As regards this clonotype: This receptor's antigen is unknown. No much larger clonotype is one base removed from it; base qualities were not supplied.

The CDR3, cysteine through phenylalanine, is 15 amino acids long. Only the CDR3 region is kept as DNA, spanning 45 bases read in frame from base 1. Trimming takes 10 bases from V and 4 bases from J, and the germline ends sit 22 bases apart. From the germline V gene (reference sequence), CDR1 is MNHNY and CDR2 is SVGAGI. The rearranged segments are TRBV6-6 and TRBJ2-5, with the identity of the D gene unclear. Sequencing input: blood. This sequence was found in a human donor in good health. The CDR3 amino acid sequence is: CATSLGRTVGETQYF. The DNA reads as follows: TGTGCCACCTCACTTGGGCGCACAGTAGGAGAGACCCAGTACTTC.